The clone carrying this T cell receptor beta chain occurred once. Seattle researchers signed up patients amid active infection and tracked them longitudinally. These data originate in a study of blood T cell repertoires in COVID-19. The overall study: Researchers got acute and convalescent COVID-19 samples from the United States, Italy and Spain. In each case, the material was cDNA or gDNA derived from T cells, B-cell-depleted T cells, or PBMCs.

In the authors' methods: Reference gene primer amplification gave nucleated cell count estimates. TCRdb's table, derived via immunoSEQ multiplex PCR, lists solely in-frame clones and lacks some. The V and J calls and clone size come from that table; D and trimming were worked out from the DNA. The table lists 110,000 to 150,000 clones, 79% of them singletons. This receptor was identified in a woman between 65 and 79 years old with COVID-19, enrolled during active disease. The sample was peripheral blood.

CDR3: CASSQGGGGEKLFF. DNA for the CDR3: TGCGCCAGCAGCCAAGGGGGCGGTGGGGAAAAACTGTTTTTT. The V call is TRBV4-3, the J call TRBJ1-4; D perhaps matches TRBD1 (5 bases). This CDR3 contains 14 residues. Germline V gene lookup returns CDR1 LGHNA and CDR2 YSLEER. The germline V and J ends were trimmed by 1 base and 8 bases, with 11 bases remaining between them.